Included here is one TCR beta chain sequence, with context. No antigen is known for it. The length of the CDR3 is 15 residues. Germline V gives CDR1 MDHEN, CDR2 SYDVKM. The J segment lost 1 base and the V segment lost 6 bases, leaving 8 bases of the junction unmatched. The data derive from a study of cytomegalovirus exposure and HLA in healthy donors. The study, taken as a whole, reports: In a later analysis, first-cohort TCR clusters were found to tend to co-occur in the 100 to 150 validation repertoires. Reports indicated that the classifier achieved high specificity and sensitivity in diagnosing cytomegalovirus status. Researchers catalogued around 150 TCR beta chains as cytomegalovirus-associated.

Repertoires were generated with immunoSEQ multiplex PCR, while TCRdb's copy carries only in-frame clones and drops some. The sample comprises 70,000 or so clones, around 94% of which are singletons, and 1.5% to 1.9% rests with the top ten. The clonotype comes from a man aged 18 to 30 in good health and CMV-seropositive. Input material: PBMCs. The rearrangement uses TRBV28 and TRBJ2-7, with 8 bases lining up with TRBD2. CDR3 protein: CASSLWSGRSYEQYF. DNA of the CDR3: TGTGCCAGCAGCCTCTGGAGCGGGAGATCCTACGAGCAGTACTTC.